Presented here are 14 T cell receptor beta chains from one specimen sequenced in a study of T cells expressing NK-cell markers. TCRdb reprocessed the 5' RACE reads and stores each CDR3 protein as one record, lacking DNA. This table holds some 340,000 distinct CDR3 sequences. The sequenced material came from blood T cells: a sorted CD56 or NKG2C T cell subset, CD4+ or CD8+ T cells, or bulk PBMC T cells (not recorded which). The source of these receptors is a man aged 18 to 69 in good health.

The chain is built from TRBV5-6 and TRBJ2-7; there is no DNA to check the TCRdb D call of TRBD1. The V gene's germline CDR1 is SGHDT and CDR2 YYEEEE. This CDR3 is built from 14 residues. CDR3 sequence reads: CASSHRDRVDEQYF.

V usage is TRBV6-1 and J usage is TRBJ1-2; no DNA is available, so the TRBD1 call from TCRdb remains unchecked. This CDR3 region has 15 residues. Germline V gene sequence: CDR1 MNHNS, CDR2 SASEGT. The CDR3 here is CASSGQKTGNYGYTF.

The rearrangement uses TRBV27 and TRBJ1-6; TCRdb gives TRBD1 as the D gene, but with no DNA this cannot be confirmed. Germline V CDR1 and CDR2: MNHEY, SMNVEV (reference sequence). The CDR3 spans 18 residues. CDR3 sequence: CASSPRLKVQGDNSPLHF.

CDR3 in amino acids: CASSQAYRQPADGYTF. The rearrangement joins TRBV3-1 to TRBJ1-2; with no DNA, the TCRdb D assignment of TRBD1 cannot be verified. CDR1 is LGHDT and CDR2 is YNNKEL in the germline V gene (reference sequence). This CDR3 has 16 residues.

The chain combines TRBV6-1 with TRBJ1-1; the D gene TCRdb calls, TRBD1, cannot be checked with no DNA. The CDR3 is 13 residues long. In germline, CDR1 is MNHNS, CDR2 SASEGT. CDR3 amino acids: CATKPTGRTEAFF.

This chain links TRBV12-3 or TRBV12-4 with TRBJ2-4; TCRdb selects TRBD1, and the lack of DNA leaves this call unchecked. There are 13 residues in the CDR3. CDR3: CASSWPGVDIQYF.

V gene TRBV7-6 combines with J gene TRBJ2-5; TCRdb outputs TRBD1, but without DNA this stays unchecked. Germline CDR1 and CDR2: SGHVS and FNYEAQ. The CDR3 loop spans 15 amino acids. CDR3: CASSRGQGKGETQYF.

The chain employs TRBV14 and TRBJ2-1; TCRdb's D gene call, TRBD1, goes unchecked for lack of DNA. The germline gives CDR1 SGHDN, CDR2 FVKESK. The CDR3 length is 13 residues. The CDR3 loop reads CASSLREYNEQFF.

V gene TRBV20-1 combines with J gene TRBJ1-5; checking the TCRdb D call of TRBD1 is not possible without DNA. The CDR3 loop spans 15 amino acids. Per germline, CDR1 DFQATT and CDR2 SNEGSKA (reference sequence). CDR3 region: CSARKTGTSNQPQHF.

The chain uses TRBV29-1 and TRBJ1-2. The CDR3 covers 12 residues. The germline V gene has CDR1 SQVTM and CDR2 ANQGSEA. The CDR3 loop is CSVDKEAMGYTF.

The V call is TRBV14, the J call TRBJ1-2; TCRdb returns TRBD1, unconfirmable since there is no DNA. This CDR3 has 13 amino acids. Looked up from germline, CDR1 is SGHDN and CDR2 is FVKESK. This CDR3 is CASSQSRAYGYTF.

Here the CDR3 reads CASRRGGGAGTDTQYF. The V call is TRBV12-3 or TRBV12-4, the J call TRBJ2-3; the D call of TRBD2 rests on TCRdb alone, since no DNA is present to check it. The CDR3 contains 16 residues.

This chain links TRBV20-1 with TRBJ2-7; TCRdb returns TRBD2, unconfirmable since there is no DNA. The CDR3 length is 18 residues. The germline V gene encodes CDR1 DFQATT and CDR2 SNEGSKA (reference sequence). The CDR3 region is CSARGPGLAGGSSYEQYF.

The CDR3 sequence: CATRSSGGDTDTQYF. This chain uses TRBV24-1 with TRBJ2-3; without DNA, the TCRdb call of TRBD2 cannot be checked. The CDR3 is made up of 15 amino acids. Germline V lookup: CDR1 KGHDR, CDR2 SFDVKD.